This entry lists 24 T cell receptor beta chains sequenced from one sample in a study of cytomegalovirus exposure and HLA in healthy donors (dated by TCRdb to about 2017). The method was the immunoSEQ multiplex PCR assay. For the multiplex PCR, a mixture combining 60 forward primers for TCR Vbeta segments and 13 reverse primers for TCR Jbeta segments was used. What TCRdb holds here is the immuneACCESS table cut down to in-frame rearrangements. Part of the clones is not present; checked against another copy, under half of the missing clones reflect an unresolved V gene, and the others are unexplained. Within this sample are about 140,000 clones, with 70% to 80% of them counted one time only. The ten largest clonotypes hold around 3.1% of the sample. The specimen was PBMCs. Every receptor here comes from a female donor in good health and CMV-seronegative.

V and J are TRBV7-4 and TRBJ2-5, with 8 bases lining up with TRBD1. Germline lookup yields CDR1 SGHVT and CDR2 SQSDAQ. V gave up 5 bases and J gave up 0 bases; unmatched junction bases: 5. The CDR3 is made up of 15 amino acids. DNA for the CDR3: TGTGCCAGCAGCCAGGGGGCGCAGGACCAAGAGACCCAGTACTTC. This gives the protein CASSQGAQDQETQYF.

The chain combines TRBV27 with TRBJ2-2, with 8 bases matching TRBD2. J lost 2 bases, V lost 3 bases, and 2 bases had no gene match. The CDR3 has 15 residues. Germline CDR1 MNHEY, CDR2 SMNVEV (reference sequence). In DNA form, the CDR3 reads TGTGCCAGCAGTTTGCGGGGGGCAAACACCGGGGAGCTGTTTTTT. This sequence encodes CASSLRGANTGELFF.

The chain has TRBV7-9 and TRBJ2-7; D possibly corresponds to TRBD1 (6 bases). Germline lookup yields CDR1 SEHNR and CDR2 FQNEAQ (reference sequence). This CDR3 is 13 amino acids long. Deletions cut 2 bases from V and 4 bases from J, with 9 bases between. This chain's CDR3 is CASSLRDTYEQYF. CDR3 coding DNA: TGTGCCAGCAGCTTAAGGGACACTTACGAGCAGTACTTC. Looking up the rest from reference TRBV7-9 and TRBJ2-7 gives the full variable domain: DTGVSQNPRHKITKRGQNVTFRCDPISEHNRLYWYRQTLGQGPEFLTYFQNEAQLEKSRLLSDRFSAERPKGSFSTLEIQRTEQGDSAMYLCASSLRDTYEQYFGPGTRLTVT.

The chain has TRBV11-3 and TRBJ2-1, with D possibly being TRBD1 (6 bases). Trimming stripped 4 bases from V and 15 bases from J, with 13 bases between. The CDR3 has 11 amino acids. The germline gives CDR1 SGHNT, CDR2 YENEEA. The CDR3 here is CASSSGVLRFF. The CDR3 DNA is TGTGCCAGCAGCTCAGGGGTTTTACGGTTCTTC. Full variable domain (missing parts from reference TRBV11-3 and TRBJ2-1): EAGVVQSPRYKIIEKKQPVAFWCNPISGHNTLYWYLQNLGQGPELLIRYENEEAVDDSQLPKDRFSAERLKGVDSTLKIQPAELGDSAVYLCASSSGVLRFFGPGTRLTVL.

The chain is built from TRBV5-4 and TRBJ2-5; 7 positions match TRBD2. The V gene end was trimmed by 4 bases and the J gene end by 1 base; junction bases not matched to a gene: 10. Germline V gene lookup returns CDR1 SGHNT and CDR2 YYREEE (reference sequence). This CDR3 region has 16 residues. The CDR3, as DNA: TGTGCCAGCAGCCCGGGAAGCGGGATTACCCAAGAGACCCAGTACTTC. Protein sequence: CASSPGSGITQETQYF.

The chain carries TRBV11-3 and TRBJ1-6; unclear D gene. Germline V gene data show CDR1 as SGHNT and CDR2 as YENEEA. The V and J ends lost 2 bases and 10 bases respectively, with 12 bases between them. This CDR3 contains 14 residues. The CDR3 loop reads CASSLTQISSPLHF. As DNA, the CDR3 is TGTGCCAGCAGCTTAACCCAGATTTCATCACCCCTCCACTTT.

For this clone: In the same sample, other DNA sequences code for this CDR3. The chain carries TRBV7-2 and TRBJ2-3; no clear D gene. The V and J ends lost 1 base and 2 bases respectively, with 4 bases between them. The CDR3 has 13 amino acids. Germline values: CDR1 SGHTA, CDR2 FQGNSA. CDR3 sequence: CASSLGATDTQYF. DNA of the CDR3: TGTGCCAGCAGCTTAGGCGCCACAGATACGCAGTATTTT.

There are a few counts of this clone. The chain employs TRBV6-5 and TRBJ1-2; 7 bases are shared with TRBD1. Germline V CDR1 and CDR2: MNHEY, SVGAGI. Trimming removed 5 bases from V and 4 bases from J; junction bases left unmatched: 10. The CDR3 sequence is 15 residues long. The CDR3 reads CASSREGQNLYGYTF. The CDR3 bases are TGTGCCAGCAGTCGCGAGGGACAGAACCTCTATGGCTACACCTTC.

The V and J genes are TRBV18 and TRBJ1-2, with D tentatively TRBD1 (5 bases). Germline CDR1 reads KGHSH; CDR2 reads LQKENI. This CDR3 has 13 amino acids. The V gene lost 6 bases and the J gene lost 2 bases, with 10 bases spanning the gap. The chain's CDR3 is CASSQPGNYGYTF. In nucleotides, the CDR3 is TGTGCCAGCTCGCAGCCAGGGAACTATGGCTACACCTTC.

The V gene is TRBV6-5, the J gene TRBJ2-7; D is uncertain. Trimming left V 6 bases short and J 6 bases short, with 12 bases between. CDR3 length: 12 amino acids. Germline CDR1 is MNHEY and CDR2 is SVGAGI. The DNA of the CDR3 is TGTGCCAGCAGCCGCACCCGGAGCGAGCAGTACTTC. Its protein product is CASSRTRSEQYF.

Only one count was recorded for this clone. V gene TRBV11-3 combines with J gene TRBJ2-1, with D uncertain. The CDR3 has 13 residues. Germline CDR1 and CDR2: SGHNT and YENEEA. V lost 4 bases and J 3 bases, leaving 7 bases between the germline ends. Here the CDR3 reads CASSSDFYNEQFF. CDR3 DNA sequence: TGTGCCAGCAGCTCTGACTTCTACAATGAGCAGTTCTTC.

V is TRBV6-1 and J is TRBJ1-3; D is possibly TRBD1 (5 bases). CDR3 length: 15 amino acids. Germline V gene data show CDR1 as MNHNS and CDR2 as SASEGT. The V end lost 7 bases, the J end lost 0 bases, and 13 bases lay between the germline ends. CDR3 bases: TGTGCCAGCAACCAACAGGTTTACTCTGGAAACACCATATATTTT. Its translation: CASNQQVYSGNTIYF.

The chain has TRBV27 and TRBJ1-5, with 7 bases aligning to TRBD1. Trimming cost V 5 bases and J 6 bases; bases outside gene matches: 10. The CDR3 is 15 amino acids. The V gene's germline CDR1 is MNHEY and CDR2 SMNVEV (reference sequence). The CDR3 loop reads CASSPDRARSQPQHF. The DNA for the CDR3 is TGTGCCAGCAGTCCCGACAGGGCGCGAAGTCAGCCCCAGCATTTT.

J is TRBJ1-2 and V is TRBV29-1; D might be TRBD1 (5 bases). Trimming removed 4 bases at V and 8 bases at J, with 11 bases between. The germline gives CDR1 SQVTM, CDR2 ANQGSEA. The CDR3 is 11 amino acids. The CDR3 sequence: CSVGQFEGYTF. In DNA form, the CDR3 reads TGCAGCGTTGGACAGTTTGAAGGCTACACCTTC.

The chain couples TRBV7-9 to TRBJ2-7; the match to TRBD2 covers 9 bases. This CDR3 is 12 amino acids long. CDR1 and CDR2 (germline): SEHNR, FQNEAQ (reference sequence). Losses at the gene ends were 5 bases for V and 7 bases for J; bases not matched to a gene: 3. The CDR3 coding sequence is TGTGCCAGCAGCCCCGCGGGGGGGGAGCAGTACTTC. The encoded protein is CASSPAGGEQYF.

The V gene is TRBV2, the J gene TRBJ1-2; possibly TRBD1 for D (6 bases). Germline V gene lookup returns CDR1 SNHLY and CDR2 FYNNEI. The germline V and J ends were trimmed by 5 bases and 7 bases, with 17 bases remaining between them. CDR3 size: 14 residues. CDR3 loop: CASSPMGAGGGYTF. In DNA, the CDR3 is TGTGCCAGCAGTCCTATGGGGGCTGGGGGTGGCTACACCTTC.

The CDR3 protein is CASSTGGYEQYF. The DNA for the CDR3 is TGTGCCAGCAGTACGGGGGGCTACGAGCAGTACTTC. The chain recombines TRBV5-4 with TRBJ2-7; TRBD2 agrees at 7 bases. The CDR3 totals 12 residues. The germline V gene encodes CDR1 SGHNT and CDR2 YYREEE (reference sequence). V shed 5 bases, J shed 3 bases, and the junction held 2 bases outside the gene matches.

This chain connects TRBV19 to TRBJ1-1; D gene ambiguous. This CDR3 has 14 amino acids. V was clipped by 4 bases and J by 3 bases, with 12 bases between them. CDR1 and CDR2 (germline): LNHDA, SQIVND (reference sequence). For the CDR3, the DNA is TGTGCCAGTAGTACCTGGGGAGGGCACACTGAAGCTTTCTTT. It codes for CASSTWGGHTEAFF.

The chain carries TRBV5-1 and TRBJ2-5, with D perhaps TRBD2 (6 bases). V was pared by 4 bases and J by 9 bases, with 19 bases between. Germline V gene sequence: CDR1 SGHRS, CDR2 YFSETQ. The CDR3 is 14 residues long. The DNA for the CDR3 is TGCGCCAGCAGCCTAACGACGGGGGAAAGGGCCCAGTACTTC. It yields the protein CASSLTTGERAQYF.

The rearrangement joins TRBV7-9 to TRBJ1-4; D not certain. CDR1 and CDR2 (germline): SEHNR, FQNEAQ (reference sequence). The CDR3 length is 15 residues. With 5 bases removed from V and 5 bases from J, the gap between germline ends came to 15 bases. The CDR3 DNA reads as TGTGCCAGCAGCCCGCCGAGGGCGCGGAATGAAAAACTGTTTTTT. Encoded protein: CASSPPRARNEKLFF.

The CDR3 bases are TGTGCCTGGAGTGTACCCTACCACAGAAGCTCTGGGGCCAACGTCCTGACTTTC. Its translation: CAWSVPYHRSSGANVLTF. The rearrangement links TRBV30 to TRBJ2-6; D call uncertain. Germline lookup yields CDR1 GTSNPN and CDR2 SVGIG (reference sequence). The CDR3 covers 18 residues. Trimming shortened V by 0 bases and J by 0 bases, and 15 bases separated the two germline ends. The full variable domain, with the rest looked up from reference TRBV30 and TRBJ2-6, is SQTIHQWPATLVQPVGSPLSLECTVEGTSNPNLYWYRQAAGRGLQLLFYSVGIGQISSEVPQNLSASRPQDRQFILSSKKLLLSDSGFYLCAWSVPYHRSSGANVLTFGAGSRLTVL.

The chain uses TRBV9 and TRBJ2-3; TRBD1 is a possible D gene (6 bases). Germline CDR1 reads SGDLS; CDR2 reads YYNGEE. The CDR3 sequence is 13 residues long. Trimming removed 7 bases at V and 0 bases at J, with 9 bases between. CDR3 DNA sequence: TGTGCCAGCCAAAGGGGGAGCACAGATACGCAGTATTTT. Encoded protein: CASQRGSTDTQYF.

The chain is built from TRBV5-1 and TRBJ2-1, with a weak D call TRBD1 (5 bases). The CDR3 spans 15 residues. In germline, CDR1 is SGHRS, CDR2 YFSETQ. V gave up 3 bases and J gave up 0 bases, with 10 bases separating them. The CDR3: CASSSTDSSYNEQFF. For the CDR3, the DNA is TGCGCCAGCAGCTCCACTGACAGCTCCTACAATGAGCAGTTCTTC.

The rearrangement joins TRBV6-6 to TRBJ2-5, with D perhaps TRBD1 (6 bases). Trimming cost V 0 bases and J 0 bases, with 8 bases left between them. This CDR3 has 15 amino acids. Germline V CDR1 and CDR2: MNHNY, SVGAGI (reference sequence). The CDR3 nucleotides are TGTGCCAGCAGTTACTCGACAGGAAACCAAGAGACCCAGTACTTC. Translated, it gives CASSYSTGNQETQYF.